The present T cell receptor beta chain was sequenced within a study of Ad26.COV2.S vaccination and SARS-CoV-2 variants. General study findings and limits: After vaccination, substantial breadth of spike-specific CD8+ and CD4+ responses was reported.

The CDR3 sequence is 12 residues long. Germline V CDR1 and CDR2: DFQATT, SNEGSKA (reference sequence). The germline V and J ends were trimmed by 3 bases and 5 bases, with 10 bases remaining between them. Treatment reported: some 20 received Ad26.COV2.S at low or high dose, single or two shots; roughly five received placebo; per-sample allocation not given. Specimen acquisition occurred on day 63 following the initial vaccine or placebo injection. Donor was an adult aged 18-55 years in Boston. On this clone itself: The target antigen is unknown.

Libraries were prepared by immunoSEQ multiplex PCR; TCRdb keeps only in-frame clonotypes and omits some of them. The sample holds approximately 410,000 clones; approximately 92% are singletons and the top ten take less than 2%. Sequenced material: peripheral blood, taken in a trial of Ad26.COV2.S vaccine versus placebo. This TCR came from a person aged 18 to 59 who received the Ad26.COV2.S COVID-19 vaccine or a placebo. The V call is TRBV20-1, the J call TRBJ2-5; the D is unclear. In DNA, the CDR3 is TGCAGTGCTAGTTCGGATTTGGAGACCCAGTACTTC. The encoded protein is CSASSDLETQYF.